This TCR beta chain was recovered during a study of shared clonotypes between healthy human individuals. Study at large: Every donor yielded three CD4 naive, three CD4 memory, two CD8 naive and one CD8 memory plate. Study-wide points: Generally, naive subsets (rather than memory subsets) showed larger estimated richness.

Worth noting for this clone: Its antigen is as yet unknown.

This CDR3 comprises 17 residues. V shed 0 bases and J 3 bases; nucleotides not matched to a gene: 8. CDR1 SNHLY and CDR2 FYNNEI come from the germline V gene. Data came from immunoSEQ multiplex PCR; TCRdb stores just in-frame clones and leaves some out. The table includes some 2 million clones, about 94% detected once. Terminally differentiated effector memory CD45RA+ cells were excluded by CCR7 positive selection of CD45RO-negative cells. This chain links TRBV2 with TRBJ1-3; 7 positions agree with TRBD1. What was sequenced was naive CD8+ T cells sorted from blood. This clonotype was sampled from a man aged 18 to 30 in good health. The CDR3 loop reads CASSEALGGYGGNTIYF. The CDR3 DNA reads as TGTGCCAGCAGTGAAGCCCTAGGGGGCTACGGTGGAAACACCATATATTTT. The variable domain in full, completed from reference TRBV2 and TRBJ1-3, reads EPEVTQTPSHQVTQMGQEVILRCVPISNHLYFYWYRQILGQKVEFLVSFYNNEISEKSEIFDDQFSVERPDGSNFTLKIRSTKLEDSAMYFCASSEALGGYGGNTIYFGEGSWLTVV.